These 20 T cell receptor beta chains were all obtained from the same sample, sequenced in a study of shared clonotypes between healthy human individuals. Repertoires were generated with immunoSEQ multiplex PCR, while TCRdb's copy carries only in-frame clones and drops some. The table lists over a million clones, 95% to 99% of them singletons. Sequencing input: naive CD4+ T cells sorted from blood. The subset is: CD45RA+ positively selected. Source of these receptors: a man aged 25-45 years in good health.

This sequence joins TRBV15 and TRBJ2-6; TRBD1 matches at 9 bases. V was pared by 5 bases and J by 3 bases, with 5 bases of the junction left unmatched. CDR3 size: 16 residues. Looked up from germline, CDR1 is LNHNV and CDR2 is YYDKDF (reference sequence). This chain's CDR3 is CATSGNRGRGANVLTF. The CDR3 nucleotides read TGTGCCACCAGCGGAAACAGGGGGCGTGGGGCCAACGTCCTGACTTTC. Using reference TRBV15 and TRBJ2-6 for the parts outside the CDR3, the full variable domain is DAMVIQNPRYQVTQFGKPVTLSCSQTLNHNVMYWYQQKSSQAPKLLFHYYDKDFNNEADTPDNFQSRRPNTSFCFLDIRSPGLGDTAMYLCATSGNRGRGANVLTFGAGSRLTVL.

This chain uses TRBV7-9 with TRBJ2-1; maybe TRBD2 (6 bases). In germline, CDR1 is SEHNR, CDR2 FQNEAQ (reference sequence). This CDR3 contains 17 residues. V lost 7 bases and J lost 5, with 24 bases in between. The CDR3 nucleotides read TGTGCCAGCACCTCGCGGATGGAGCGGGTTGCAAACAATGAGCAGTTCTTC. It translates to CASTSRMERVANNEQFF.

The rearrangement uses TRBV14 and TRBJ1-2, with unresolved D. CDR1 and CDR2 (germline): SGHDN, FVKESK. There are 11 residues in the CDR3. Trimming shortened V by 8 bases and J by 5 bases, and 9 bases separated the two germline ends. This CDR3 reads CASGESYGYTF. In DNA form, the CDR3 reads TGTGCCAGCGGGGAGTCATATGGCTACACCTTC.

The CDR3 bases are TGTGCCAGCAGCTTACAGGGCCACGAGCAGTACTTC. It specifies CASSLQGHEQYF. The chain has TRBV7-3 and TRBJ2-7; possibly TRBD1 for D (5 bases). Germline CDR1 is SGHTA and CDR2 is FQGTGA. V lost 2 bases and J 5 bases, leaving 7 bases between the germline ends. This CDR3 contains 12 residues.

This chain joins TRBV11-1 and TRBJ2-7; possible D gene TRBD1, 5 bases. The CDR3 spans 16 residues. CDR1 is SGHAT and CDR2 is FQDESV in the germline V gene (reference sequence). V gave up 1 base and J gave up 2 bases, with 15 bases separating them. The CDR3 is CASSLDSYRGAYEQYF. The DNA for the CDR3 is TGTGCCAGCAGCTTAGACAGCTATAGGGGTGCCTACGAGCAGTACTTC.

J is TRBJ1-2 and V is TRBV28; a weak D match, TRBD1 (6 bases). This CDR3 is 14 amino acids long. The V end lost 3 bases, the J end lost 1 base, and 9 bases lay between the germline ends. CDR1 MDHEN and CDR2 SYDVKM come from the germline V gene. CDR3 sequence: CASSFGGVNYGYTF. DNA for the CDR3: TGTGCCAGCAGTTTCGGGGGCGTTAACTATGGCTACACCTTC.

The chain recombines TRBV19 with TRBJ1-1, with 8 positions matching TRBD1. Germline values: CDR1 LNHDA, CDR2 SQIVND (reference sequence). The junction had 11 bases not matched to a gene; V was cut back by 7 bases and J by 4 bases. This CDR3 has 15 amino acids. Written as DNA, the CDR3 is TGTGCCAGTATCTTCCGCAGGGGGCTGGGCACTGAAGCTTTCTTT. It codes for CASIFRRGLGTEAFF.

This sequence joins TRBV18 and TRBJ1-1, with D perhaps matching TRBD1 (6 bases). The germline CDR1 and CDR2 sequences are KGHSH and LQKENI. The CDR3 consists of 14 residues. V gave up 4 bases and J gave up 1 base, with 10 bases separating them. The CDR3: CASSLGGQNTEAFF. The CDR3 DNA follows: TGTGCCAGCTCACTCGGGGGGCAGAACACTGAAGCTTTCTTT.

CDR3 nucleotides: TGTGCCAGCAGCAGCAGGGACTCTGGAAACACCATATATTTT. It is translated as CASSSRDSGNTIYF. The chain couples TRBV5-4 to TRBJ1-3; TRBD1 might be the D (5 bases). The V end lost 4 bases, the J end lost 0 bases, and 8 bases lay between the germline ends. The CDR3 runs 14 residues. Germline V gives CDR1 SGHNT, CDR2 YYREEE (reference sequence).

The chain uses TRBV2 and TRBJ2-7; 11 bases align to TRBD1. The germline V gene has CDR1 SNHLY and CDR2 FYNNEI. J lost 3 bases, V lost 5 bases, and 9 bases had no gene match. The CDR3 consists of 16 residues. The CDR3 DNA reads as TGTGCCAGCAGTAAGGAAGTGGACAGGGGGCTCTACGAGCAGTACTTC. It codes for CASSKEVDRGLYEQYF.

CDR3 coding DNA: TGTGCCAGCAGCGTAGCTCCTAGTTTGGGATACGAGCAGTACTTC. Translated, it gives CASSVAPSLGYEQYF. This sequence joins TRBV9 and TRBJ2-7; D is ambiguous. This CDR3 is 15 amino acids long. Germline V gene sequence: CDR1 SGDLS, CDR2 YYNGEE. V lost 0 bases, J lost 4 bases, and 14 bases lay in between.

The V call is TRBV15, the J call TRBJ1-1, with D possibly TRBD1 on 6 matching bases. The V and J ends lost 2 bases and 0 bases respectively, with 10 bases between them. This CDR3 comprises 15 residues. Germline V lookup: CDR1 LNHNV, CDR2 YYDKDF (reference sequence). CDR3 amino acids: CATSRPRTVNTEAFF. The CDR3 DNA is TGTGCCACCAGCAGACCCAGGACAGTGAACACTGAAGCTTTCTTT. Supplemented by reference TRBV15 and TRBJ1-1, the full variable domain reads DAMVIQNPRYQVTQFGKPVTLSCSQTLNHNVMYWYQQKSSQAPKLLFHYYDKDFNNEADTPDNFQSRRPNTSFCFLDIRSPGLGDTAMYLCATSRPRTVNTEAFFGQGTRLTVV.

The chain recombines TRBV2 with TRBJ1-5, with unresolved D. The germline V gene encodes CDR1 SNHLY and CDR2 FYNNEI. There are 12 residues in the CDR3. With 7 bases removed from V and 4 bases from J, the gap between germline ends came to 8 bases. CDR3 in amino acids: CASNTGNQPQHF. The CDR3 nucleotides are TGTGCCAGCAACACCGGAAATCAGCCCCAGCATTTT.

V gene TRBV18 combines with J gene TRBJ2-3; either TRBD1 or TRBD2 may supply D (5 bases each). CDR3 length: 12 residues. Trimming took 0 bases from V and 11 from J, leaving 9 bases between them. Germline lookup yields CDR1 KGHSH and CDR2 LQKENI. The CDR3 reads CASSPPSGGQYF. Written as DNA, the CDR3 is TGTGCCAGCTCACCACCGAGTGGGGGGCAGTATTTT.

The V gene is TRBV7-2, the J gene TRBJ2-7, with D possibly being TRBD1 (5 bases). CDR3 size: 15 residues. V was trimmed by 3 bases and J by 0 bases, leaving 12 bases between them. From germline, CDR1 is SGHTA and CDR2 FQGNSA. This chain's CDR3 is CASSFSGPGSYEQYF. CDR3 nucleotides: TGTGCCAGCAGCTTCTCAGGGCCAGGCTCCTACGAGCAGTACTTC. Using reference TRBV7-2 and TRBJ2-7 for the parts outside the CDR3, the full variable domain is GAGVSQSPSNKVTEKGKDVELRCDPISGHTALYWYRQSLGQGLEFLIYFQGNSAPDKSGLPSDRFSAERTGGSVSTLTIQRTQQEDSAVYLCASSFSGPGSYEQYFGPGTRLTVT.

The chain couples TRBV10-3 to TRBJ2-7; TRBD2 aligns across 7 bases. CDR1 and CDR2 (germline): ENHRY, SYGVKD. The CDR3 totals 13 residues. Trimming at V came to 4 bases and at J to 7 bases, leaving 7 bases not matched to a gene. CDR3 in amino acids: CAISGTRGSEQYF. Here the CDR3 DNA reads TGTGCCATCAGTGGGACCCGCGGGAGTGAGCAGTACTTC.

This rearrangement joins TRBV30 to TRBJ2-3, with TRBD2 matching over 9 bases. After removal of 5 bases from V and 6 bases from J, the junction contained 6 bases not matched to a gene. This CDR3 has 13 amino acids. Germline CDR1 GTSNPN, CDR2 SVGIG (reference sequence). This chain's CDR3 is CAWAGLAWDTQYF. For the CDR3, the DNA is TGTGCCTGGGCCGGACTAGCGTGGGATACGCAGTATTTT.

V usage is TRBV5-1 and J usage is TRBJ2-7; 9 nucleotides align to TRBD1. The germline V gene encodes CDR1 SGHRS and CDR2 YFSETQ. The V gene end was trimmed by 4 bases and the J gene end by 6 bases; junction bases not matched to a gene: 8. The CDR3 covers 14 residues. The chain's CDR3 is CASSGSDRGGEQYF. The CDR3 DNA reads TGCGCCAGCAGCGGATCGGACAGGGGCGGCGAGCAGTACTTC.

To note about this clone: Other DNA sequences in this specimen translate into the identical CDR3. The chain links TRBV14 to TRBJ2-7; 10 positions agree with TRBD2. Germline V gives CDR1 SGHDN, CDR2 FVKESK. This CDR3 comprises 15 residues. J lost 2 bases, V lost 1 base, and 2 bases had no gene match. CDR3 DNA sequence: TGTGCCAGCAGCCAAGGTCTAGCGGGAGCCTACGAGCAGTACTTC. Encoded protein: CASSQGLAGAYEQYF.

The chain employs TRBV13 and TRBJ2-2, with D hard to call. Per germline, CDR1 PRHDT and CDR2 FYEKMQ (reference sequence). The ends were cut back, 5 bases at V and 5 bases at J, with 15 bases in the middle. The CDR3 runs 15 residues. CDR3 nucleotide sequence: TGTGCCAGCAGCCCCTCTACCCTGGGGACCGGGGAGCTGTTTTTT. As protein: CASSPSTLGTGELFF.